Presented here are 10 T cell receptor beta chains from one specimen sequenced in a study of T cell responses to AZD1222 COVID-19 vaccine. Libraries were prepared by immunoSEQ multiplex PCR; TCRdb keeps only in-frame clonotypes and omits some of them. The sample holds 120,000 to 150,000 clones, 90% seen once. The source material was peripheral blood, sampled on day 0 of AZD1222 vaccination. The receptors were gathered from an adult in good health.

V and J are TRBV6-5 and TRBJ2-7, with 7 bases identical to TRBD1. Germline lookup yields CDR1 MNHEY and CDR2 SVGAGI. With V trimmed by 5 bases and J by 1 base, 5 bases remained unmatched. CDR3 length equals 14 residues. CDR3 in amino acids: CASSNRDSSYEQYF. In nucleotides, the CDR3 is TGTGCCAGCAGTAACCGGGACAGTTCCTACGAGCAGTACTTC.

The chain links TRBV6-5 to TRBJ1-2; D remains unclear. The CDR3 extends over 13 amino acids. Germline-derived CDR1 and CDR2 are MNHEY and SVGAGI. Between the trimmed V and J ends, which lost 7 bases and 4 bases, there was a span of 13 bases. The CDR3 protein is CASTYIGSYGYTF. CDR3 bases: TGTGCCAGCACCTACATTGGGAGCTATGGCTACACCTTC.

This chain uses TRBV9 with TRBJ1-4; possibly TRBD1 for D (5 bases). The CDR3 runs 15 residues. Between the trimmed V and J ends, which lost 4 bases and 1 base, there was a span of 11 bases. CDR1 SGDLS and CDR2 YYNGEE come from the germline V gene. The CDR3 sequence is CASSPRGGTNEKLFF. CDR3 in DNA: TGTGCCAGCAGCCCTCGGGGGGGAACTAATGAAAAACTGTTTTTT.

The gene calls are TRBV18 and TRBJ2-1, with 10 bases aligning to TRBD2. CDR3 length: 16 amino acids. The germline V gene has CDR1 KGHSH and CDR2 LQKENI. The V gene end was trimmed by 5 bases and the J gene end by 4 bases; junction bases not matched to a gene: 8. CDR3 nucleotides: TGTGCCAGCTCATCGCGGCTAGCGGGGGAGTACAATGAGCAGTTCTTC. Its translation is CASSSRLAGEYNEQFF.

This clone has just one count. This sequence joins TRBV4-1 and TRBJ2-1, with D perhaps matching TRBD2 (5 bases). Germline CDR1 MGHRA, CDR2 YSYEKL. Trimming stripped 0 bases from V and 13 bases from J, with 13 bases between. This CDR3 comprises 13 residues. DNA for the CDR3: TGCGCCAGCAGCCAAGATGAGGCTAGCAAACAGTTCTTC. Amino acids: CASSQDEASKQFF.

The gene calls are TRBV5-4 and TRBJ2-3; perhaps D is TRBD1 or TRBD2 (5 bases each). Trimming stripped 0 bases from V and 2 bases from J, with 10 bases between. This CDR3 spans 15 amino acids. The germline V gene encodes CDR1 SGHNT and CDR2 YYREEE (reference sequence). This CDR3 reads CASSLAGQNTDTQYF. CDR3 sequence (DNA): TGTGCCAGCAGCTTGGCGGGGCAAAACACAGATACGCAGTATTTT.

This clone was detected only a few times. The V call is TRBV12-3 or TRBV12-4, the J call TRBJ1-4; TRBD1 agrees at 7 bases. V shed 6 bases, J shed 10 bases, and the junction held 5 bases outside the gene matches. There are 12 residues in the CDR3. CDR3 bases: TGTGCCAGCAGGCCACAGGGGACAAAACTGTTTTTT. Protein product: CASRPQGTKLFF.

This chain's CDR3 is CASSDLARPSRETQYF. DNA of the CDR3: TGTGCCAGCAGTGACCTCGCGCGGCCCAGTCGGGAGACCCAGTACTTC. The chain joins TRBV2 to TRBJ2-5; D call uncertain. The CDR3 loop spans 16 amino acids. Germline CDR1 SNHLY, CDR2 FYNNEI. The V end was cut by 3 bases, the J end by 5 bases, with 19 bases between.

This clone was seen a single time. This chain connects TRBV28 to TRBJ2-2; 10 bases align to TRBD1. Germline trimming cut 6 bases from V and 9 bases from J; bases unmatched to any gene: 7. The CDR3 spans 14 residues. Germline V gene data show CDR1 as MDHEN and CDR2 as SYDVKM. The CDR3 sequence: CASSRDRGFRELFF. As DNA, the CDR3 is TGTGCCAGCAGCAGGGACAGGGGCTTTAGGGAGCTGTTTTTT.

The chain joins TRBV27 to TRBJ1-2, with D maybe TRBD1 (5 bases). V was trimmed by 5 bases and J by 0 bases, leaving 13 bases between them. CDR1 is MNHEY and CDR2 is SMNVEV in the germline V gene (reference sequence). The CDR3 extends over 15 amino acids. The CDR3 DNA reads as TGTGCCAGCAGTCAAGGGAGGGGCACTAACTATGGCTACACCTTC. The encoded protein is CASSQGRGTNYGYTF.